Detailed here is one TCR beta chain. This clonotype has at least ten counts. Its antigen remains unidentified. There are no base qualities to consult, and no much larger clone falls within one base. The CDR3 covers 15 residues, taking in both the cysteine and the phenylalanine. CDR3 DNA only is kept here, 45 bases in frame from base 1. V ends up 4 bases short and J 4 bases short, with an unmatched junction base count of 10. CDR1 SGHVS and CDR2 FNYEAQ were looked up in the germline V gene. This record belongs to a study of early T cells in non-severe SARS-CoV-2 infection (dated by TCRdb to about 2021). Background for the entire study: TCR sequencing used bulk RNA from unsorted whole blood, so alpha and beta chains could not be paired.

The library was generated by 5' RACE. Instrument on record: NextSeq 500. The TCR library protocol attached unique molecular identifiers to individual cDNA molecules to correct for sequencing error and PCR bias. Both TCR alpha and beta chains were sequenced, and tight co-correlation was observed between alpha and beta sequence abundances in each sample. Per the authors' processing: Decombinator V4 was used to perform V gene, J gene and CDR3 annotation of TCR sequences. Expanded TCRs were defined as changing significantly between any two time points under a Poisson model with p below 0.0001. TCR abundances were normalised to the total number of TCRs sequenced in each sample and reported as counts per million. MAIT TCRs were defined by TRAV1-2 paired with TRAJ12, TRAJ20 or TRAJ33, and iNKT TCRs by TRAV10 paired with TRAJ18. VDJdb, accessed 1 November 2021, was searched for CMV, EBV and SARS-CoV-2 annotated TCRs, with TCRs annotated for multiple antigens excluded. TCRdb handled the public reads itself, with Q25 trimming in fastp and clone calling in MiXCR, and kept productive beta chains. All rows with the same CDR3 protein become a single entry with the most common DNA and genes. Here the V and J calls rest on TCRdb's processing, not on the authors' analysis. The sample records about 69,000 distinct CDR3 sequences, about 9% of which are singletons. Of the sample, roughly 6% is held by the ten largest clones.

Study-wide conclusions, independent of this receptor: VDJdb matching was skewed toward anti-spike CD8 responses and likely underestimated virus-specific expansions, missing private and CD4 specificities.

A case-control design nested within a healthcare worker cohort in London, UK, was used, with weekly nasopharyngeal swab PCR tests and blood sampling performed. Healthcare workers were recruited between 23 and 31 March 2020, during the week of the UK lockdown, and were followed weekly for up to roughly 15 weeks. The sample consisted of whole blood. Recombination connected TRBV7-6 to TRBJ2-7, and TRBD1 matches 7 of the central bases. The sequence was obtained from an adult who was a healthcare worker with PCR-confirmed SARS-CoV-2 infection or an uninfected control (not recorded which). The CDR3 here reads CASSSMTGSGYEQYF. The DNA sequence is TGTGCCAGCAGCTCCATGACAGGGTCCGGGTACGAGCAGTACTTC.